The 29 T cell receptor beta chains below all came from one sample that was sequenced in a study of blood T cell repertoires in COVID-19. Repertoires were generated with immunoSEQ multiplex PCR, while TCRdb's copy carries only in-frame clones and drops some. Of about 260,000 clones in the sample, 88% were seen once. Sequencing was done on a sample of PBMCs or T cells enriched from blood (not recorded which). The receptor source for this set is a woman in her fifties or sixties who had recovered from COVID-19.

This clone came up once. The CDR3 ends on some other residue instead of the conserved phenylalanine or tryptophan, so this is likely a read error. Because the CDR3's place on the DNA is in doubt, the DNA is left out and the CDR3 is given as listed by TCRdb. V gene TRBV20-1 combines with J gene TRBJ2-7; the table's D call, TRBD1, has no DNA check behind it. Germline assignment: CDR1 DFQATT and CDR2 SNEGSKA (reference sequence). Counting both end residues, the CDR3 totals 11 amino acids. The CDR3 is CSALQGSHLPL.

CDR3 sequence reads: CASSLPRGGAPGGNTIYF. CDR3 DNA: TGTGCCAGCAGCTTACCCCGGGGGGGGGCGCCGGGTGGAAACACCATATATTTT. The rearrangement links TRBV7-9 to TRBJ1-3; a weak D match, TRBD1 (6 bases). Germline CDR1 SEHNR, CDR2 FQNEAQ (reference sequence). The V end was cut by 2 bases, the J end by 3 bases, with 20 bases between. CDR3 length: 18 residues.

This clone was seen only once. The rearrangement joins TRBV7-9 to TRBJ1-2; D perhaps matches TRBD1 (5 bases). Germline CDR1 is SEHNR and CDR2 is FQNEAQ (reference sequence). V was pared by 1 base and J by 0 bases, with 6 bases between. The CDR3 is 14 residues long. DNA of the CDR3: TGTGCCAGCAGCTTAGTGACAGCTAACTATGGCTACACCTTC. Its protein is CASSLVTANYGYTF.

The J gene is TRBJ2-1, the V gene TRBV7-8, with a weak D call TRBD2 (6 bases). The CDR3 has 15 residues. In germline, CDR1 is SGHVS, CDR2 FQNEAQ. Trimming shortened V by 6 bases and J by 1 base, and 13 bases separated the two germline ends. CDR3 in DNA: TGTGCCAGCAGACAGTGGGGGGATTCCTACAATGAGCAGTTCTTC. Amino acid sequence: CASRQWGDSYNEQFF.

This clone was seen only once. The V call is TRBV19, the J call TRBJ1-3, with D tentatively TRBD1 (5 bases). Trimming pared 4 bases from V and 2 bases from J, leaving 15 bases between. The CDR3 consists of 16 residues. The germline CDR1 and CDR2 sequences are LNHDA and SQIVND (reference sequence). This CDR3 is CASSRSGGAPGNTIYF. The DNA for the CDR3 is TGTGCCAGTAGTAGGTCTGGAGGGGCTCCTGGAAACACCATATATTTT. Combining the CDR3 with reference TRBV19 and TRBJ1-3 gives the whole variable domain DGGITQSPKYLFRKEGQNVTLSCEQNLNHDAMYWYRQDPGQGLRLIYYSQIVNDFQKGDIAEGYSVSREKKESFPLTVTSAQKNPTAFYLCASSRSGGAPGNTIYFGEGSWLTVV.

The chain combines TRBV28 with TRBJ2-7; 8 nucleotides line up with TRBD1. J lost 1 base, V lost 5 bases, and 10 bases had no gene match. The germline gives CDR1 MDHEN, CDR2 SYDVKM. CDR3 length: 16 amino acids. The chain's CDR3 is CASSPETGDFSYEQYF. Here the CDR3 DNA reads TGTGCCAGCAGTCCCGAGACAGGGGATTTTTCCTACGAGCAGTACTTC.

The chain uses TRBV7-9 and TRBJ2-7; 10 bases align to TRBD2. Germline assignment: CDR1 SEHNR and CDR2 FQNEAQ (reference sequence). This CDR3 comprises 16 residues. The V and J ends lost 5 bases and 2 bases, in that order; junction bases with no gene match: 9. DNA of the CDR3: TGTGCCAGCAGCGCGGCTAGCGGGAGCCTAGCCTACGAGCAGTACTTC. This codes for CASSAASGSLAYEQYF.

The chain recombines TRBV28 with TRBJ2-3; D is unclear. Deletions cut 2 bases from V and 4 bases from J, with 7 bases between. Per the germline V gene, CDR1 is MDHEN and CDR2 is SYDVKM. The CDR3 extends over 13 amino acids. In nucleotides, the CDR3 is TGTGCCAGCAGTTTACGGGTACCAGATACGCAGTATTTT. Protein: CASSLRVPDTQYF.

V usage is TRBV4-3 and J usage is TRBJ2-7, with TRBD1 matching 7 bases. The CDR3 is 16 residues long. Looked up from germline, CDR1 is LGHNA and CDR2 is YSLEER. V was pared by 0 bases and J by 3 bases, with 8 bases of the junction left unmatched. The CDR3 region has the DNA TGCGCCAGCAGCCAAGATAGGGCAGGGGGTAACTACGAGCAGTACTTC. Translated: CASSQDRAGGNYEQYF.

J is TRBJ2-3 and V is TRBV24-1; possibly TRBD1 for D (6 bases). Germline V gives CDR1 KGHDR, CDR2 SFDVKD. This CDR3 is 17 amino acids long. The V gene lost 4 bases and the J gene lost 1 base, with 17 bases spanning the gap. The CDR3 spells CATSDRQTGIGTDTQYF. The CDR3 nucleotides read TGTGCCACCAGTGACCGACAAACAGGGATCGGCACAGATACGCAGTATTTT.

The V call is TRBV14, the J call TRBJ2-7; possible D gene TRBD2, 7 bases. The CDR3 consists of 17 residues. V was trimmed by 4 bases and J by 4 bases, leaving 23 bases between them. Germline V gene lookup returns CDR1 SGHDN and CDR2 FVKESK. Here the CDR3 DNA reads TGTGCCAGCAGCCCTACAATCGGGGGGCGGGAGAGTTACGAGCAGTACTTC. It yields the protein CASSPTIGGRESYEQYF.

This chain uses TRBV25-1 with TRBJ2-1; 8 positions agree with TRBD2. V shed 3 bases, J shed 5 bases, and the junction held 12 bases outside the gene matches. The germline V gene encodes CDR1 MGHDK and CDR2 SYGVNS. The CDR3 sequence is 17 residues long. In DNA, the CDR3 is TGTGCCAGCAGTGATGGAGGTTCGAGCGGGAGTCACAATGAGCAGTTCTTC. This sequence encodes CASSDGGSSGSHNEQFF.

V usage is TRBV9 and J usage is TRBJ1-2; D is unresolved. This CDR3 is built from 12 residues. V was cut by 4 bases and J by 1 base, with 5 bases left in between. The germline V gene has CDR1 SGDLS and CDR2 YYNGEE. The CDR3 spells CASSPHNYGYTF. The DNA for the CDR3 is TGTGCCAGCAGCCCCCATAACTATGGCTACACCTTC.

A word on this clone: Other DNA sequences in the same sample also yield this CDR3. This chain uses TRBV18 with TRBJ1-2, with D maybe TRBD1 (6 bases). The V gene lost 3 bases and the J gene lost 1 base, with 6 bases spanning the gap. Germline V lookup: CDR1 KGHSH, CDR2 LQKENI. The length of the CDR3 is 13 residues. The CDR3 region is CASSPDSNYGYTF. For the CDR3, the DNA is TGTGCCAGCTCACCGGACAGTAACTATGGCTACACCTTC. Full variable domain (remainder filled in from reference TRBV18 and TRBJ1-2): NAGVMQNPRHLVRRRGQEARLRCSPMKGHSHVYWYRQLPEEGLKFMVYLQKENIIDESGMPKERFSAEFPKEGPSILRIQQVVRGDSAAYFCASSPDSNYGYTFGSGTRLTVV.

The chain links TRBV30 to TRBJ2-3, with D tentatively TRBD2 (6 bases). Trimming stripped 3 bases from V and 0 bases from J, with 13 bases between. The germline gives CDR1 GTSNPN, CDR2 SVGIG (reference sequence). The CDR3 covers 15 residues. The CDR3 here is CAWSGPGTSTDTQYF. In DNA form, the CDR3 reads TGTGCCTGGAGCGGCCCCGGGACTAGCACAGATACGCAGTATTTT.

The rearrangement links TRBV6-6 to TRBJ1-1, with 7 nucleotides matching TRBD1. The CDR3 has 14 amino acids. CDR1 MNHNY and CDR2 SVGAGI come from the germline V gene (reference sequence). V lost 6 bases, J lost 5 bases, and 9 bases stayed unmatched. The CDR3 nucleotides read TGTGCCAGCAGGGGGCAGGGGGAGGAAACTGAAGCTTTCTTT. Amino acid sequence: CASRGQGEETEAFF.

The chain combines TRBV7-9 with TRBJ2-3; TRBD1 is a possible D gene (6 bases). V lost 5 bases and J lost 1, with 13 bases in between. CDR1 SEHNR and CDR2 FQNEAQ come from the germline V gene (reference sequence). CDR3 size: 15 residues. The chain's CDR3 is CASSTTGFGTDTQYF. The CDR3 DNA follows: TGTGCCAGCAGCACCACAGGGTTCGGCACAGATACGCAGTATTTT.

This chain connects TRBV2 to TRBJ2-2, with TRBD1 matching over 9 bases. CDR3 size: 16 residues. Germline-derived CDR1 and CDR2 are SNHLY and FYNNEI. The J segment lost 8 bases and the V segment lost 6 bases, leaving 13 bases of the junction unmatched. The CDR3 DNA sequence: TGTGCCAGCAGCCCTACAGGGGGCCCCTCAACGGGGGAGCTGTTTTTT. This sequence encodes CASSPTGGPSTGELFF.

V and J are TRBV27 and TRBJ1-6; TRBD1 agrees at 7 bases. V trimming: 10 bases; J trimming: 0 bases; junction bases outside the gene matches: 3. Germline CDR1 reads MNHEY; CDR2 reads SMNVEV (reference sequence). The CDR3 has 14 residues. The CDR3 sequence is CAIRGSSYNSPLHF. CDR3 nucleotide sequence: TGTGCCATCAGGGGGAGCTCCTATAATTCACCCCTCCACTTT.

This chain links TRBV15 with TRBJ2-4; 16 nucleotides align to TRBD2. V was clipped by 0 bases and J by 0 bases; unmatched bases: 8. Per germline, CDR1 LNHNV and CDR2 YYDKDF (reference sequence). This CDR3 has 21 residues. In nucleotides, the CDR3 is TGTGCCACCAGCAGAGACGAAAGGGGACTAGCGGGAGGGATAGCCAAAAACATTCAGTACTTC. It translates to CATSRDERGLAGGIAKNIQYF. Full variable domain (rest looked up from reference TRBV15 and TRBJ2-4): DAMVIQNPRYQVTQFGKPVTLSCSQTLNHNVMYWYQQKSSQAPKLLFHYYDKDFNNEADTPDNFQSRRPNTSFCFLDIRSPGLGDTAMYLCATSRDERGLAGGIAKNIQYFGAGTRLSVL.

V usage is TRBV29-1 and J usage is TRBJ2-7, with TRBD2 matching 13 bases. Germline loops: CDR1 SQVTM, CDR2 ANQGSEA. V shed 1 base, J shed 0 bases, and the junction held 0 bases outside the gene matches. CDR3 length: 15 residues. CDR3 in DNA: TGCAGCGTTGAAGGGACTAGCGGGAGCTCCTACGAGCAGTACTTC. It encodes CSVEGTSGSSYEQYF.

V gene TRBV19 combines with J gene TRBJ2-4; tentative D call: TRBD1 (6 bases). V lost 2 bases, J lost 0 bases, and 20 bases lay in between. In germline, CDR1 is LNHDA, CDR2 SQIVND (reference sequence). This CDR3 has 19 residues. In DNA, the CDR3 is TGTGCCAGTAGTATAAGTGTAACCGGACAGAAACTAGCCAAAAACATTCAGTACTTC. It codes for CASSISVTGQKLAKNIQYF.

The chain recombines TRBV24-1 with TRBJ2-1; 15 bases are a match to TRBD2. The J segment lost 6 bases and the V segment lost 7 bases, leaving 0 bases of the junction unmatched. Per the germline V gene, CDR1 is KGHDR and CDR2 is SFDVKD. The CDR3 spans 14 residues. CDR3 nucleotides: TGTGCCACCAGGGGACTAGCGGGAGGCAATGAGCAGTTCTTC. This translates into CATRGLAGGNEQFF.

This chain joins TRBV15 and TRBJ1-2, with TRBD1 matching 8 bases. Per germline, CDR1 LNHNV and CDR2 YYDKDF (reference sequence). V lost 5 bases to trimming and J lost 5 bases; unmatched junction nucleotides: 13. This CDR3 contains 16 residues. The CDR3 coding sequence is TGTGCCACCAGCTCTCCCGCCAGGACAGGGCGATATGGCTACACCTTC. Translated, it gives CATSSPARTGRYGYTF.

The sample holds one count of this clone. CDR3: CASSLNRGESTEAFF. The CDR3 DNA reads TGCGCCAGCAGCTTAAACAGGGGTGAGAGCACTGAAGCTTTCTTT. The V call is TRBV5-1, the J call TRBJ1-1; 7 bases agree with TRBD1. V was pared by 2 bases and J by 4 bases, with 8 bases of the junction left unmatched. The CDR3 is 15 residues long. The germline CDR1 and CDR2 sequences are SGHRS and YFSETQ.

The gene calls are TRBV5-1 and TRBJ1-2, with 7 bases identical to TRBD1. The CDR3 runs to 15 residues. Trimming removed 4 bases from V and 0 bases from J; junction bases left unmatched: 6. CDR1 and CDR2 (germline): SGHRS, YFSETQ. The CDR3 region is CASSTRQGANYGYTF. For the CDR3, the DNA is TGCGCCAGCAGCACACGACAGGGAGCTAACTATGGCTACACCTTC. Supplemented by reference TRBV5-1 and TRBJ1-2, the full variable domain reads KAGVTQTPRYLIKTRGQQVTLSCSPISGHRSVSWYQQTPGQGLQFLFEYFSETQRNKGNFPGRFSGRQFSNSRSEMNVSTLELGDSALYLCASSTRQGANYGYTFGSGTRLTVV.

The DNA of the CDR3 is TGTGCCAGCAGCCAAGGACAGGGAGTTGGAAACACCATATATTTT. It codes for CASSQGQGVGNTIYF. This chain links TRBV14 with TRBJ1-3; TRBD1 aligns across 7 bases. The germline CDR1 and CDR2 sequences are SGHDN and FVKESK. With 1 base clipped from V and 3 bases from J, the junction kept 3 bases outside the gene matches. This CDR3 is built from 15 residues.

V usage is TRBV28 and J usage is TRBJ2-7; unclear D gene. The CDR3 extends over 12 amino acids. Germline V gene data show CDR1 as MDHEN and CDR2 as SYDVKM. The V end was cut by 1 base, the J end by 4 bases, with 5 bases between. Here the CDR3 reads CASSLFPYEQYF. In DNA form, the CDR3 reads TGTGCCAGCAGTTTATTTCCTTACGAGCAGTACTTC.

This clone was recorded many times. The rearrangement links TRBV7-3 to TRBJ1-1; 9 bases fit TRBD1. V shed 6 bases and J 3 bases; nucleotides not matched to a gene: 5. The germline V gene encodes CDR1 SGHTA and CDR2 FQGTGA. This CDR3 contains 14 residues. The CDR3 region is CASRDRDRDTEAFF. The CDR3 DNA sequence: TGTGCCAGCAGGGATCGGGACAGGGACACTGAAGCTTTCTTT.